This entry describes one T cell receptor (beta chain). The sample originates from a study of blood T cell repertoires in COVID-19. Study as a whole: COVID-19 samples from acute and convalescent phases originated in the United States, Italy and Spain. Sources were T cells, B-cell-depleted T cells, or PBMCs; the material itself was cDNA or gDNA.

In the original analysis: Reference gene primer amplification in the assay estimated nucleated cell counts. TCRdb's table, derived via immunoSEQ multiplex PCR, lists solely in-frame clones and lacks some. That table furnishes V, J and clone size, whereas the DNA furnished D and trimming. Among approximately 290,000 clones listed, around 91% were seen once. CDR3 size: 13 residues. Germline V CDR1 and CDR2: MNHEY, SVGEGT. V lost 2 bases and J 0 bases, leaving 4 bases between the germline ends. The rearrangement joins TRBV6-2 or TRBV6-3 to TRBJ1-2; D remains unclear. The sequencing sample was made of peripheral blood. The TCR sequence derives from an older woman with acute or convalescent COVID-19. The CDR3 loop is CASSYTPNYGYTF. CDR3 DNA: TGTGCCAGCAGTTACACACCTAACTATGGCTACACCTTC.